This T cell receptor (beta chain) was sequenced during a study of Graves' ophthalmopathy and Graves' hyperthyroidism. V shed 3 bases and J shed 4 bases, with 9 bases lying between them. Germline V gene data show CDR1 as SGHTA and CDR2 as FQGNSA. This CDR3 spans 13 amino acids. Findings and caveats of the study: The model's prediction of ophthalmopathy progression had about 70% sensitivity and around 78% specificity.

Enrolled hyperthyroidism patients had a new diagnosis, a duration under 2 months, and an age of 18 to 65. Enrollment excluded any patients with other autoimmune diseases, uncontrolled infections, pregnancy or lactation. Clinicians diagnosed using symptoms, serum thyroxine, TRAb, thyroid ultrasound and orbital computed tomography. To note about this clonotype: Its antigen remains unknown.

TCR beta CDR3 amplification used RNA transcripts. Scientists carried out first-round RT-PCR using HTBI primers and then a second-round multiplex PCR. TCRdb independently ran MiXCR on the multiplex PCR reads; one entry per CDR3 protein. The data contain 400,000 or so distinct CDR3 sequences, about a sixth of them singletons. The clonotype comes from an adult woman with stable Graves' hyperthyroidism. The V call is TRBV7-2, the J call TRBJ2-5; no firm D call. The sequenced material came from peripheral blood. As DNA, the CDR3 is TGTGCCAGCAGCTTGTCATGGTTAGAGACCCAGTACTTC. This codes for CASSLSWLETQYF. The whole variable domain, filled in from reference TRBV7-2 and TRBJ2-5, reads GAGVSQSPSNKVTEKGKDVELRCDPISGHTALYWYRQSLGQGLEFLIYFQGNSAPDKSGLPSDRFSAERTGGSVSTLTIQRTQQEDSAVYLCASSLSWLETQYFGPGTRLLVL.